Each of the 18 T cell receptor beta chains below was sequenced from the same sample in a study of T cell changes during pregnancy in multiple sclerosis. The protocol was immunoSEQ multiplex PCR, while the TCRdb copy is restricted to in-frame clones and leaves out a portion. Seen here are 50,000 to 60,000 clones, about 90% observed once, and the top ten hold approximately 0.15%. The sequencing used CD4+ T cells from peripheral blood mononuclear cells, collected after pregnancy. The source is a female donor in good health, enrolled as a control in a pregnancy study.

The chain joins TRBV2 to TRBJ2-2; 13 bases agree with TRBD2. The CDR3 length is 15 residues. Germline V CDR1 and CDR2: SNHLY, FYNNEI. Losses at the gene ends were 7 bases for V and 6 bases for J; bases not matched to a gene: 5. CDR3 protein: CASKLAGGPAGELFF. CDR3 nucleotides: TGTGCCAGCAAACTAGCGGGGGGGCCCGCCGGGGAGCTGTTTTTT.

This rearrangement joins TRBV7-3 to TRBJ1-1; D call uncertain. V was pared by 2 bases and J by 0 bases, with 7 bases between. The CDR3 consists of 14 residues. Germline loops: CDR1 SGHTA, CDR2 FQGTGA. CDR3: CASSLDTMNTEAFF. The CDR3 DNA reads TGTGCCAGCAGCTTAGACACCATGAACACTGAAGCTTTCTTT.

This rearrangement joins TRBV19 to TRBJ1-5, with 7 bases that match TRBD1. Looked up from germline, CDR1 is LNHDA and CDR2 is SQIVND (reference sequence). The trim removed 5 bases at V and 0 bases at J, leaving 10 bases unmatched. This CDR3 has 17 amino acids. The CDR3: CASSPWTGHASNQPQHF. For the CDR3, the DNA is TGTGCCAGTAGTCCCTGGACAGGACACGCTAGCAATCAGCCCCAGCATTTT. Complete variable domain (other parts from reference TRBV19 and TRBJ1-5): DGGITQSPKYLFRKEGQNVTLSCEQNLNHDAMYWYRQDPGQGLRLIYYSQIVNDFQKGDIAEGYSVSREKKESFPLTVTSAQKNPTAFYLCASSPWTGHASNQPQHFGDGTRLSIL.

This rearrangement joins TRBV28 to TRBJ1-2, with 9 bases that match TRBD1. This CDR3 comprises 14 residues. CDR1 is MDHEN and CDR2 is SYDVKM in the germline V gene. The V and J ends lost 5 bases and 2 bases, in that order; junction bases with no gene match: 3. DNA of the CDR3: TGTGCCAGCAGTCCCGGGACAGGGAACTATGGCTACACCTTC. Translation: CASSPGTGNYGYTF.

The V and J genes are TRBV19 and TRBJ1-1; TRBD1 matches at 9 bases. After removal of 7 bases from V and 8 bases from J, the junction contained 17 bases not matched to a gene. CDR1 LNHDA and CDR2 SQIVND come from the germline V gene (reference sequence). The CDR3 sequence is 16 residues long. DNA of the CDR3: TGTGCCAGTACCTATCGGGGACCGGACAGGGGAGGGGAAGCTTTCTTT. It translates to CASTYRGPDRGGEAFF.

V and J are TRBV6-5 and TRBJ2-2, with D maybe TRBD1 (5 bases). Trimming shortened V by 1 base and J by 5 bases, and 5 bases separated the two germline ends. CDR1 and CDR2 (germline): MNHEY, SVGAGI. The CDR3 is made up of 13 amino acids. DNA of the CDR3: TGTGCCAGCAGTTACTACAGGACCGGGGAGCTGTTTTTT. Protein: CASSYYRTGELFF.

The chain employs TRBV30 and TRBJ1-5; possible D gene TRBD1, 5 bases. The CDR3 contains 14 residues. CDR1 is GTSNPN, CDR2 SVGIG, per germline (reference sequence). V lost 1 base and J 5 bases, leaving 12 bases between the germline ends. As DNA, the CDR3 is TGTGCCTGGAGTGGGGGCTACCATGATCAGCCCCAGCATTTT. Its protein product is CAWSGGYHDQPQHF.

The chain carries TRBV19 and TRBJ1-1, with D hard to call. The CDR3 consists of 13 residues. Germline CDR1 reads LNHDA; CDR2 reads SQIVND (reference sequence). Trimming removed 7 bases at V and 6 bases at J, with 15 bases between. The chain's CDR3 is CASTSLVSPEAFF. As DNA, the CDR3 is TGTGCCAGTACCTCACTCGTGTCGCCTGAAGCTTTCTTT.

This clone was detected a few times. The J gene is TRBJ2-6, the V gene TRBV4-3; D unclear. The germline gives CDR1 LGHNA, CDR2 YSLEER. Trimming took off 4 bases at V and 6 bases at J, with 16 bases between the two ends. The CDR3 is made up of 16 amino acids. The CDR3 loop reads CASSPAIGQQANVLTF. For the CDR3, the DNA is TGCGCCAGCAGCCCAGCAATTGGGCAGCAGGCCAACGTCCTGACTTTC.

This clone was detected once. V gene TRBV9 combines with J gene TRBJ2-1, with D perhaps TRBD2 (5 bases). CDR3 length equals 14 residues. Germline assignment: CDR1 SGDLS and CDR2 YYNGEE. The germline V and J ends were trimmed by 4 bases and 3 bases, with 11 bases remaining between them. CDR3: CASSPGNSYNEQFF. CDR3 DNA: TGTGCCAGCAGCCCGGGGAACAGCTACAATGAGCAGTTCTTC.

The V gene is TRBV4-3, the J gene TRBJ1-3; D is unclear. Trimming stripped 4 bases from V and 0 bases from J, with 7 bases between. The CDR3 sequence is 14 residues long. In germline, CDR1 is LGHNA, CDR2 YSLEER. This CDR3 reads CASSLEVSGNTIYF. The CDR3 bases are TGCGCCAGCAGCCTGGAGGTCTCTGGAAACACCATATATTTT.

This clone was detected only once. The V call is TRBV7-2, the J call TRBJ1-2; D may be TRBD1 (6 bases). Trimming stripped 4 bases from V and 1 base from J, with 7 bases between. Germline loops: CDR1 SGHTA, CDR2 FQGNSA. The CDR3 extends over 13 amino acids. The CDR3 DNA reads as TGTGCCAGCAGCTACAGGGATAACTATGGCTACACCTTC. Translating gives CASSYRDNYGYTF.

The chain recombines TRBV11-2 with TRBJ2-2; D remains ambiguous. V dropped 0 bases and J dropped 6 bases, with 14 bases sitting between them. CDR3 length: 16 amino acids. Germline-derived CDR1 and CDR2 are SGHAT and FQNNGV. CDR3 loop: CASSLDLKRHSGELFF. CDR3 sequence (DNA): TGTGCCAGCAGCTTAGACCTAAAGAGGCACTCCGGGGAGCTGTTTTTT.

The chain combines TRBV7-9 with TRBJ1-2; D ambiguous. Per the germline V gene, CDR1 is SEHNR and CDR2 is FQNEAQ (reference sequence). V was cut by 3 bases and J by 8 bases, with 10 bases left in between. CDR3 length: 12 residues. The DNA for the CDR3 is TGTGCCAGCAGCTTCGCGGGTATGGGCTACACCTTC. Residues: CASSFAGMGYTF.

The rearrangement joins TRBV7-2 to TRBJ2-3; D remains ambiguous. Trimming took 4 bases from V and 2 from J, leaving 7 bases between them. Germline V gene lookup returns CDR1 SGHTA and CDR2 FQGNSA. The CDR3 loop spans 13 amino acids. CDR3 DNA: TGTGCCAGCAGCTCGAGACACACAGATACGCAGTATTTT. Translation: CASSSRHTDTQYF.

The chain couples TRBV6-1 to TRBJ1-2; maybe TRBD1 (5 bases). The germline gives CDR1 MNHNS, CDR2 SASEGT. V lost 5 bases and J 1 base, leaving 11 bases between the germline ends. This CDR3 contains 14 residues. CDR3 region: CASSQTDLNYGYTF. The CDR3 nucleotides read TGTGCCAGCAGTCAGACAGACCTTAACTATGGCTACACCTTC.

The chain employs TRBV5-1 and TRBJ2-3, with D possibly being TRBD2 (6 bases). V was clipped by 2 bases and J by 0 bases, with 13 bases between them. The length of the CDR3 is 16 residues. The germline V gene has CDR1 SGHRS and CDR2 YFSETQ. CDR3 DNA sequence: TGCGCCAGCAGCTTATTTGCGGGGACTAGCACAGATACGCAGTATTTT. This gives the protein CASSLFAGTSTDTQYF.

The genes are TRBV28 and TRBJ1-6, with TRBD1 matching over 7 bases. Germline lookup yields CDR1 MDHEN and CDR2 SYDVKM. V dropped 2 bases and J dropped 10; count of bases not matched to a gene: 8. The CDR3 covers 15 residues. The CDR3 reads CASSLKGAKGSPLHF. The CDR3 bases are TGTGCCAGCAGTTTAAAGGGGGCGAAGGGGTCACCCCTCCACTTT.